The clone carrying this T cell receptor (beta chain) was found a few times. Its cognate antigen is unknown. Naive CD8 cells lacked CD45RO, underwent positive selection for CCR7 and left out terminally differentiated effector memory CD45RA+ cells. This entry belongs to a study of shared clonotypes between healthy human individuals. General study findings and limits: About 5% was the fraction of naive CD4 clonotypes found shared across a few donors. Sampling covered blood only; tissue repertoires likely differ.

The method was immunoSEQ multiplex PCR; TCRdb's version includes in-frame clones alone and lacks a portion of them. The sample lists about 2,200,000 clones, approximately 94% occurring once. The CDR3 loop spans 14 amino acids. Germline V gene sequence: CDR1 MDHEN, CDR2 SYDVKM. Trimming left V 7 bases short and J 1 base short, with 13 bases between. This TCR was recovered from a man aged 18 to 35 in good health. Some clones in this sample may be carry-over from other donors' samples. The V gene is TRBV28, the J gene TRBJ1-1, with a tentative D call TRBD1 (5 bases). Input material: naive CD8+ T cells from PBMCs. The CDR3 sequence is CASKWQGRNTEAFF. In nucleotides, the CDR3 is TGTGCCAGCAAGTGGCAGGGACGGAACACTGAAGCTTTCTTT.